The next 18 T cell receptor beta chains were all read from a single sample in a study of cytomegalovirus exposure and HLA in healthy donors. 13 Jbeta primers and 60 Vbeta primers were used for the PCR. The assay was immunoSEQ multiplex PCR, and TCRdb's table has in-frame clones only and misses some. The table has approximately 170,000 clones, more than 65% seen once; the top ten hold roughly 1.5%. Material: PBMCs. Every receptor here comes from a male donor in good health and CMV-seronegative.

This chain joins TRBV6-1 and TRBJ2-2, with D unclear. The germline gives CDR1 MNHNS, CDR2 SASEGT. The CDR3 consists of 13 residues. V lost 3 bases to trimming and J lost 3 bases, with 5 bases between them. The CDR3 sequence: CASSDRHTGELFF. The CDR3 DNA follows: TGTGCCAGCAGTGACAGGCACACCGGGGAGCTGTTTTTT.

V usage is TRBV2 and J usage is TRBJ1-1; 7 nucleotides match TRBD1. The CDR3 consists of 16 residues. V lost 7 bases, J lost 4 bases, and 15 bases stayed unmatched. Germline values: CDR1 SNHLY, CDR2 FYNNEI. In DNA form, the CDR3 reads TGTGCCAGCACCACCTTCGGTAGACAGGGTGGCACTGAAGCTTTCTTT. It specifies CASTTFGRQGGTEAFF.

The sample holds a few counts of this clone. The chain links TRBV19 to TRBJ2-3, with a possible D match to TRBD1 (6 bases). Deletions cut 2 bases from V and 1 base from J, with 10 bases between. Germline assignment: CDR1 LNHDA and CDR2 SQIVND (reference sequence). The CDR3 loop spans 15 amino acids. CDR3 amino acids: CASSIRRGGTDTQYF. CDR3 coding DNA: TGTGCCAGTAGTATACGCAGGGGTGGCACAGATACGCAGTATTTT.

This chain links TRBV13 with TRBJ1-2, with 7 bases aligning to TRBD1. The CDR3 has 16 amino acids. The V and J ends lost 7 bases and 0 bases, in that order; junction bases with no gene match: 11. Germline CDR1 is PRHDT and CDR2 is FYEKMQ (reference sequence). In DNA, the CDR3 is TGTGCCAGCACCATAGGGGGCCTTTCTACTAACTATGGCTACACCTTC. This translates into CASTIGGLSTNYGYTF.

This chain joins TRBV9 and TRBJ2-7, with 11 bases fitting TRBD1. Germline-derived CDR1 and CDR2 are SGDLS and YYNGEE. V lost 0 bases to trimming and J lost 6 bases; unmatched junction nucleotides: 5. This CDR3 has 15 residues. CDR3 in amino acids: CASSVAPGQGAEQYF. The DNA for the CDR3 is TGTGCCAGCAGCGTAGCTCCTGGACAGGGGGCCGAGCAGTACTTC. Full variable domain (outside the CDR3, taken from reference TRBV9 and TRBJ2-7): DSGVTQTPKHLITATGQRVTLRCSPRSGDLSVYWYQQSLDQGLQFLIQYYNGEERAKGNILERFSAQQFPDLHSELNLSSLELGDSALYFCASSVAPGQGAEQYFGPGTRLTVT.

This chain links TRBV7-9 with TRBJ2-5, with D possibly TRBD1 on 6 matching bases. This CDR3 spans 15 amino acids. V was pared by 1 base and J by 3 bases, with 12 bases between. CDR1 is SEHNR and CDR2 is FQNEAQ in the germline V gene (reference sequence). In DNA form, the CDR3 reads TGTGCCAGCAGCTTAGGAGCAGGGGTGGAAGAGACCCAGTACTTC. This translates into CASSLGAGVEETQYF.

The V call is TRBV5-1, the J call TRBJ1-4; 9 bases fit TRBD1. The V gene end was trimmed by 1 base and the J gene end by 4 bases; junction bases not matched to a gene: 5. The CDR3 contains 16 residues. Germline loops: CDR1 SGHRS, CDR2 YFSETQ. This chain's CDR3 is CASSLTGGHGNEKLFF. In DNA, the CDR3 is TGCGCCAGCAGCTTGACAGGGGGCCATGGTAATGAAAAACTGTTTTTT.

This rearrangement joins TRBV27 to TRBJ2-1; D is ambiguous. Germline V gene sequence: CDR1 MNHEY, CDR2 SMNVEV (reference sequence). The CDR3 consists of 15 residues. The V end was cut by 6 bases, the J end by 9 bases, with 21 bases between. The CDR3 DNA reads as TGTGCCAGCAGCTCGCCTAGTCCGCTACCGCTTGAGCAGTTCTTC. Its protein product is CASSSPSPLPLEQFF.

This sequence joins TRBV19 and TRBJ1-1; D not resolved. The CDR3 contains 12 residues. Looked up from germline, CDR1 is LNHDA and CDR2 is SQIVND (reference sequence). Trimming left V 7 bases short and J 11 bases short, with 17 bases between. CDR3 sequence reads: CASTSPGWLAFF. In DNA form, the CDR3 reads TGTGCCAGTACCTCGCCGGGGTGGCTTGCTTTCTTT.

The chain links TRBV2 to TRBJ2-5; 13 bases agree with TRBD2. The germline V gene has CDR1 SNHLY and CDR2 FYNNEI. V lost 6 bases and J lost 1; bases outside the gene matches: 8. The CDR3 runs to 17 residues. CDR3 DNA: TGTGCCAGCAGAGCAACTAGCGGGGGGGCCTTCCAAGAGACCCAGTACTTC. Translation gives CASRATSGGAFQETQYF.

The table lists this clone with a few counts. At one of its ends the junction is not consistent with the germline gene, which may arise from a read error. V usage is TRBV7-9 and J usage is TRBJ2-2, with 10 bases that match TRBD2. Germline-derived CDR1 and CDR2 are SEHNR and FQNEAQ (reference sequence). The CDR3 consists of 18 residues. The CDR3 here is CSSSEPGLAYANTGELFF. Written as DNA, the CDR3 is TGTTCCAGCAGCGAACCGGGACTAGCGTACGCGAACACCGGGGAGCTGTTTTTT.

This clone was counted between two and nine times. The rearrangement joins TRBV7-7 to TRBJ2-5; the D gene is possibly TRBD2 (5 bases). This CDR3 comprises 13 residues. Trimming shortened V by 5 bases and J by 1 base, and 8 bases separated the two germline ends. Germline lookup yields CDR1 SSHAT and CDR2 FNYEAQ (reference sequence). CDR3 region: CASSRGPQETQYF. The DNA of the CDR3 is TGTGCCAGCAGCCGAGGGCCCCAAGAGACCCAGTACTTC. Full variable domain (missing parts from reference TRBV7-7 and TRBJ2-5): GAGVSQSPRYKVTKRGQDVTLRCDPISSHATLYWYQQALGQGPEFLTYFNYEAQPDKSGLPSDRFSAERPEGSISTLTIQRTEQRDSAMYRCASSRGPQETQYFGPGTRLLVL.

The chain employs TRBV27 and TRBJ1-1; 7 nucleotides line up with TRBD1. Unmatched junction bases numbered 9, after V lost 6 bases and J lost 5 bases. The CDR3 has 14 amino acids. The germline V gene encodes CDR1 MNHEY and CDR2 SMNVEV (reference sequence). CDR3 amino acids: CASRDRVRGTEAFF. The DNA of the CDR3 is TGTGCCAGCAGAGACAGGGTACGGGGGACTGAAGCTTTCTTT.

The CDR3 here is CASSLLAGVNEQYF. The CDR3 DNA sequence: TGTGCCAGCAGCTTACTAGCGGGAGTAAACGAGCAGTACTTC. The V gene is TRBV5-4, the J gene TRBJ2-7; 11 bases agree with TRBD2. V lost 2 bases to trimming and J lost 5 bases; unmatched junction nucleotides: 3. CDR1 SGHNT and CDR2 YYREEE come from the germline V gene (reference sequence). The length of the CDR3 is 14 residues.

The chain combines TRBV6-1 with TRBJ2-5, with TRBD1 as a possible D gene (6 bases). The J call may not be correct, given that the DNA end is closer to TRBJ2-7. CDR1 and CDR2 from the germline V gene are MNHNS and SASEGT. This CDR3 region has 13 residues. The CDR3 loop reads CASSVHRDYEQYF. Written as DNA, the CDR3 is TGTGCCAGCAGTGTACACAGGGACTACGAGCAGTACTTC.

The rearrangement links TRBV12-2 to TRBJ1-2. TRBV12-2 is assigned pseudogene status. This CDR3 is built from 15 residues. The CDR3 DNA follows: TGTGCAAGTCGCTTAGCGGCCCGCGGGGTATGTGGCTACACCTTC. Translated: CASRLAARGVCGYTF.

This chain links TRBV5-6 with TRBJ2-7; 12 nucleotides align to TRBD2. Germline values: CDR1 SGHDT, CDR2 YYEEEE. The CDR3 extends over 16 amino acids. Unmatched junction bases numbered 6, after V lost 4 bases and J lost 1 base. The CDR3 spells CASSGGLAGSSYEQYF. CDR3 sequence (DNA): TGTGCCAGCAGCGGTGGACTAGCGGGGTCATCCTACGAGCAGTACTTC.

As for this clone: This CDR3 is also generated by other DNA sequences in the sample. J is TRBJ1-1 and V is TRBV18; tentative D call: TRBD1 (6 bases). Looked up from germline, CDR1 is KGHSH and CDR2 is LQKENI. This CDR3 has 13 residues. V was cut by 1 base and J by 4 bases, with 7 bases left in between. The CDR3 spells CASSPLGGTEAFF. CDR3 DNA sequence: TGTGCCAGCTCACCACTAGGGGGCACTGAAGCTTTCTTT.